This T cell receptor (beta chain) derives from a study of beta chain features in type 1 diabetes (dated by TCRdb to 2017 to 2018). For context, the study as a whole: Patients and healthy donors did not differ in mean age, gender distribution, total cell number or subset yield. A total of 107,917,701 sorted cells were examined across all samples, and RNA yield correlated strongly with the number of cells per subset. The study compared the TCRB repertoires of sorted circulating CD4+ T cell subsets in recently diagnosed type 1 diabetes patients with those in matched healthy donors. Naive and central memory subsets were obtained from all 30 or so donors, but regulatory and stem cell-like memory subsets were isolated from only 8 patients and roughly 8 healthy donors.

All of the isolated RNA was reverse transcribed with the High Capacity cDNA Reverse Transcription Kit, so expressed TCRB transcripts were sequenced. Deep immunoSEQ sequencing was performed on naive, central memory and regulatory T cell samples, with an average of roughly 4 million total reads per sample. Sorted cells were lysed in RLT buffer, and RNA was extracted using DNase-treated RNeasy Micro or Mini kits according to cell number. Each cell subset was processed separately to prevent cross-contamination, with patient and healthy donor samples processed together. The immunoSEQ multiplex PCR was used to amplify TCRB sequences from cDNA, yielding 87-bp fragments that span the CDR3 region. Amplicons were sequenced on the Illumina HiSeq platform. The authors processed their data as follows. PCR bias was corrected computationally using synthetic template baselines, and reads within Hamming distance 2 were collapsed, with unmergeable singletons discarded. Reads were aligned against IMGT to assign V, D and J genes, CDR3 length and insertions or deletions at six rearrangement sites. Within each subset, clonotype counts were normalized to the number of sorted cells before true diversity and Gini coefficients were calculated with the tcR R package. Repertoire sharing was quantified using the overlap coefficient calculated on TCRB nucleotide sequences. Out-of-frame TCRB sequences from naive cells were analyzed to stand in for the pre-selection repertoire. The table comes from immuneACCESS by way of TCRdb, which keeps in-frame sequences with V and J called. Part of the clones is missing from these tables; in studies checked, under half for an unresolved V gene and the rest for unknown reasons. The V and J calls and clone size come from that table; D and trimming were worked out from the DNA. This sample lists some 700,000 clones; over 10% were detected once. Of the sample, less than 0.025% is held by the ten largest clones.

Each donor gave one peripheral blood draw, averaging approximately 0.11 L, which was collected into heparinised tubes. Using a panel that included CD45RO, CCR7, CD25, CD127, CD95 and CD27, naive, central memory, regulatory and stem cell-like memory CD4+ T cells were sorted on a BD FACSAria II. Purity was above 98% for every sorted population. PBMCs were isolated immediately by Lymphoprep density gradient centrifugation and stained directly without culture. Samples were stained and sorted in pairs, with one healthy donor and one patient per experiment, so that batch effects were minimized. General study outcomes and caveats: PCR may preferentially amplify shorter templates, but because patient and control samples were amplified and corrected together, any resulting skew would affect both groups equally. Patients with type 1 diabetes made fewer insertions and deleted more nucleotides at VDJ recombination sites, implying thymic rearrangement abnormalities. The naive, central memory and regulatory TCRB repertoires appeared to resemble one another more closely among patients than among healthy donors. Because cDNA was sequenced instead of genomic DNA, highly expressing activated cells could be over-represented, though the groups showed no difference in activation or CD3 levels. In all four CD4+ subsets, TCRB CDR3 length was moderately but significantly shorter in type 1 diabetes patients. Because the HLA sub-analyses included only small numbers of individuals, any influence of HLA type on TCRB rearrangement was left unresolved.

Comments on this clone: No antigen is known for it. Nothing much larger sits one base from this clone, and base qualities are not available.

For CDR1 and CDR2, the germline V gene lists SGHVS and FQNEAQ. Reading from cysteine to phenylalanine, the CDR3 counts 15 amino acids. The CDR3 DNA has 45 bases and is translated from base 1. The V end loses 3 bases and the J end loses 5 bases, and a stretch of 16 bases separates them. Recombination connected TRBV7-8 to TRBJ2-5; a confident D gene designation cannot be given. The material sequenced was naive CD4+ T cells from blood. Per the publication, the cell subset or site label means: true naive CD4+ T cells. This sequence was found in a man younger than 35 with type 1 diabetes. The CDR3 reads as follows: CASSFWSELEETQYF. In nucleotides, the sequence is TGTGCCAGCAGCTTTTGGTCAGAGTTGGAGGAGACCCAGTACTTC. Reference TRBV7-8 and TRBJ2-5 proteins supply the regions before and after the CDR3; the full variable domain is: GAGVSQSPRYKVAKRGQDVALRCDPISGHVSLFWYQQALGQGPEFLTYFQNEAQLDKSGLPSDRFFAERPEGSVSTLKIQRTQQEDSAVYLCASSFWSELEETQYFGPGTRLLVL.